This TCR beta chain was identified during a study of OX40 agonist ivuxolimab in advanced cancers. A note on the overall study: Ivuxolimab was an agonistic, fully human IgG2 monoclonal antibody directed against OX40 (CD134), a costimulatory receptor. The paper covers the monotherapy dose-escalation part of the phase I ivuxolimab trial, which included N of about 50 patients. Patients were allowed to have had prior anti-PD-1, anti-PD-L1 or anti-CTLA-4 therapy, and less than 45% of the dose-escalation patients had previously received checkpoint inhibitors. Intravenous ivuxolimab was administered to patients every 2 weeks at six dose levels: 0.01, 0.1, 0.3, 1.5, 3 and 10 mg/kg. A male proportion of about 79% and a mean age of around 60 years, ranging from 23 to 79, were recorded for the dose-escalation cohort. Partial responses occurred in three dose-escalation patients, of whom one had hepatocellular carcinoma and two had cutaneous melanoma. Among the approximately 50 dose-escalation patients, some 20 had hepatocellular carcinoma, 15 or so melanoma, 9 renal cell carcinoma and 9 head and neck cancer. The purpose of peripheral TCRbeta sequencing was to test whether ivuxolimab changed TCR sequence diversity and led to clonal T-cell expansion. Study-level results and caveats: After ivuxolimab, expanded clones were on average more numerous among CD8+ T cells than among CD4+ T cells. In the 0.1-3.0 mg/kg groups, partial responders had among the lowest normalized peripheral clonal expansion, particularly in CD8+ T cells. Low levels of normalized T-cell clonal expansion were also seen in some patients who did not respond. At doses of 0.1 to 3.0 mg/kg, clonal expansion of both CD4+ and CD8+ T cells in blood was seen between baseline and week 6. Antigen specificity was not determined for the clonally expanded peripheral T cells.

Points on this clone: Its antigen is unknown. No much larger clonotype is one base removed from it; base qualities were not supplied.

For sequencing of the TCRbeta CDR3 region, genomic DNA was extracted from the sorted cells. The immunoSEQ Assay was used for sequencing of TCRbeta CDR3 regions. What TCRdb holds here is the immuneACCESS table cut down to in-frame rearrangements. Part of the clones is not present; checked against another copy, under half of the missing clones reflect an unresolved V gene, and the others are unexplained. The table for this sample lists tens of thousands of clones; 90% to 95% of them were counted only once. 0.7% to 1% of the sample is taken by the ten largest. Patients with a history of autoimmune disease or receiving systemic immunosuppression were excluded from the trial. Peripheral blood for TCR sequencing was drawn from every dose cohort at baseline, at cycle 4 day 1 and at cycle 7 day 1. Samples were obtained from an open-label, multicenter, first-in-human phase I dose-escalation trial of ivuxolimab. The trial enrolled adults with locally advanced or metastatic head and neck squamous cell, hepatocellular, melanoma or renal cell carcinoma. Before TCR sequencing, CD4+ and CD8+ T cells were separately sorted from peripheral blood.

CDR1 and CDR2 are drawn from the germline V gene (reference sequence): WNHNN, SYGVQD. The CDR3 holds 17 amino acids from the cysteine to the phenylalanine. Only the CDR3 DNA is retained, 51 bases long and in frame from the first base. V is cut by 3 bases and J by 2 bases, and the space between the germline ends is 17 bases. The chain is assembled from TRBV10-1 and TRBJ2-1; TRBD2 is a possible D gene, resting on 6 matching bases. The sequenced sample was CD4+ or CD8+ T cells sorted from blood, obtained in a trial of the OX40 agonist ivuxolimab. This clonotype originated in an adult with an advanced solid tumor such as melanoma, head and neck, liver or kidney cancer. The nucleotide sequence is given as TGCGCCAGCAGTGAAGGTTCAGCGGGTAGGGCCTACAATGAGCAGTTCTTC. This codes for CASSEGSAGRAYNEQFF.